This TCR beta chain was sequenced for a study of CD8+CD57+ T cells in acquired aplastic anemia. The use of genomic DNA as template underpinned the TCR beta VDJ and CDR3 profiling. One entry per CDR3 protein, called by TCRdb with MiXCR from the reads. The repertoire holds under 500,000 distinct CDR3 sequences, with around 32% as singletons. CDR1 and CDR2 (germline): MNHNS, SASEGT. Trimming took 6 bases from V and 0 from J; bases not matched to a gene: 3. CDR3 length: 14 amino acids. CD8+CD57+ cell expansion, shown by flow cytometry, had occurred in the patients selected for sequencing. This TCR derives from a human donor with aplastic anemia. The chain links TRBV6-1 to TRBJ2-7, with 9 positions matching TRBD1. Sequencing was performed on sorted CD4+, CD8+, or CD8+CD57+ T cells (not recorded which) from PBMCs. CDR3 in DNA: TGTGCCAGCAGGACGACAGGGGGCTCCTACGAGCAGTACTTC. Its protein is CASRTTGGSYEQYF.